This T cell receptor beta chain was identified in a study of blood T cell repertoires in COVID-19. Study overall: There were acute and convalescent COVID-19 samples, and they came from the United States, Italy and Spain.

Germline loops: CDR1 SGHTA, CDR2 FQGNSA. The length of the CDR3 is 15 residues. V was cut by 4 bases and J by 9 bases, with 16 bases left in between. Assay used: immunoSEQ multiplex PCR; TCRdb lists only in-frame clones, some missing. The sample shows tens of thousands of clones, about 87% of them seen only once. This sequence originates from a woman of 80 years or more with acute or convalescent COVID-19. The sample was peripheral blood. The V gene is TRBV7-2, the J gene TRBJ1-6; a weak D match, TRBD1 (5 bases). CDR3 protein: CASSSVGLQTSPLHF. DNA for the CDR3: TGTGCCAGCAGCTCAGTGGGACTTCAGACTTCACCCCTCCACTTT.